This TCR beta chain originates from a study of radiotherapy plus CTLA-4 blockade in lung cancer. Participants had chemo-refractory metastatic non-small-cell lung cancer and were treated with focal radiation plus ipilimumab CTLA-4 blockade. V dropped 6 bases and J dropped 3 bases, with 8 bases sitting between them. This CDR3 has 12 amino acids. CDR1 and CDR2 (germline): SEHNR, FQNEAQ (reference sequence). This clone was seen a handful of times. Libraries were prepared by immunoSEQ multiplex PCR; TCRdb keeps only in-frame clonotypes and omits some of them. The table records tens of thousands of clones, 72% of them present only once.

Sequencing used peripheral blood, obtained from a patient treated with radiotherapy plus ipilimumab. V is TRBV7-9 and J is TRBJ1-1, with a weak D call TRBD1 (6 bases). The sequence derives from a human donor with non-small cell lung cancer that progressed on radiotherapy plus ipilimumab. CDR3 protein: CASRQGDTEAFF. For the CDR3, the DNA is TGTGCCAGCAGACAGGGTGACACTGAAGCTTTCTTT.